These 20 T cell receptor beta chains were all obtained from the same sample, sequenced in a study of cytomegalovirus exposure and HLA in healthy donors (dated by TCRdb to about 2017). Preparation of the library involved the immunoSEQ multiplex PCR assay. A mixture of 60 forward primers for TCR Vbeta segments and 13 reverse primers for TCR Jbeta segments was used in the multiplex PCR. What TCRdb holds here is the immuneACCESS table cut down to in-frame rearrangements. Part of the clones is not present; checked against another copy, under half of the missing clones reflect an unresolved V gene, and the others are unexplained. The sample contains 150,000 to 200,000 clones, 70% to 90% of them found a single time. The ten largest clones take up approximately 1.7% of the sample. Sequencing was done on a sample of PBMCs. All receptors come from a woman between 18 and 30 years old in good health and CMV-seronegative.

This clone was picked up one time. The CDR3 DNA reads TGTGCCAGCAGTGGGGGGACAAGCTATGGCTACACCTTC. It yields the protein CASSGGTSYGYTF. The V call is TRBV25-1, the J call TRBJ1-2, with D possibly TRBD1 on 6 matching bases. Trimming cost V 4 bases and J 4 bases, with 10 bases left between them. CDR3 length: 13 amino acids. From germline, CDR1 is MGHDK and CDR2 SYGVNS.

This chain uses TRBV6-4 with TRBJ1-2; D is perhaps TRBD1 (6 bases). Looked up from germline, CDR1 is MRHNA and CDR2 is SNTAGT. Trimming left V 0 bases short and J 6 bases short, with 14 bases between. This CDR3 spans 15 amino acids. CDR3 residues: CASSDSPDKGDGYTF. CDR3 DNA: TGTGCCAGCAGTGACTCGCCGGACAAGGGGGATGGCTACACCTTC.

The chain has TRBV27 and TRBJ2-7, with D perhaps matching TRBD2 (5 bases). The CDR3 covers 13 residues. With 0 bases removed from V and 5 bases from J, the gap between germline ends came to 8 bases. Germline loops: CDR1 MNHEY, CDR2 SMNVEV (reference sequence). The CDR3 is CASSLSAGHEQYF. CDR3 in DNA: TGTGCCAGCAGTTTATCGGCGGGCCACGAGCAGTACTTC.

CDR3 DNA: TGTGCCAGCAGTGAAGACTACAGGGAGACCCAGTACTTC. It translates to CASSEDYRETQYF. This sequence joins TRBV2 and TRBJ2-5; the D gene is possibly TRBD1 (5 bases). Germline lookup yields CDR1 SNHLY and CDR2 FYNNEI. The V end lost 1 base, the J end lost 5 bases, and 8 bases lay between the germline ends. The CDR3 extends over 13 amino acids.

The chain couples TRBV7-8 to TRBJ2-7; D not certain. Germline V gives CDR1 SGHVS, CDR2 FQNEAQ. Trimming removed 4 bases from V and 3 bases from J, with 16 bases in between. The CDR3 is 15 amino acids. The CDR3 spells CASSSPFDLSYEQYF. The DNA for the CDR3 is TGTGCCAGCAGCTCCCCCTTTGATCTCAGCTACGAGCAGTACTTC.

This rearrangement joins TRBV5-1 to TRBJ2-1; 9 bases are shared with TRBD2. Germline V lookup: CDR1 SGHRS, CDR2 YFSETQ. The trim removed 5 bases at V and 7 bases at J, leaving 10 bases unmatched. This CDR3 is 15 amino acids long. CDR3 sequence (DNA): TGCGCCAGCAGTTCCGGGACTAGCATCTATAATGAGCAGTTCTTC. Protein: CASSSGTSIYNEQFF.

The rearrangement links TRBV19 to TRBJ1-5, with TRBD1 identical over 7 bases. The germline gives CDR1 LNHDA, CDR2 SQIVND (reference sequence). CDR3 length: 16 residues. With V trimmed by 3 bases and J by 1 base, 6 bases remained unmatched. The CDR3 sequence is CASSMGSRGSNQPQHF. For the CDR3, the DNA is TGTGCCAGTAGTATGGGCAGCAGGGGGAGCAATCAGCCCCAGCATTTT.

V usage is TRBV10-3 and J usage is TRBJ2-5; 11 nucleotides agree with TRBD2. After removal of 4 bases from V and 1 base from J, the junction contained 5 bases not matched to a gene. The CDR3 spans 16 residues. Germline V CDR1 and CDR2: ENHRY, SYGVKD. The CDR3: CAISGETSGIQETQYF. The CDR3 nucleotides read TGTGCCATCAGTGGGGAGACTAGCGGGATCCAAGAGACCCAGTACTTC.

The rearrangement joins TRBV28 to TRBJ1-1; tentative D call: TRBD1 (5 bases). Germline values: CDR1 MDHEN, CDR2 SYDVKM. Trimming took 2 bases from V and 10 from J, leaving 17 bases between them. The length of the CDR3 is 14 residues. Here the CDR3 DNA reads TGTGCCAGCAGTTTAGGGCCCGGGTTGGGGGGAGCTTTCTTT. Translation gives CASSLGPGLGGAFF.

The chain joins TRBV5-1 to TRBJ1-1, with 8 bases aligning to TRBD1. CDR3 length: 16 amino acids. With 3 bases clipped from V and 0 bases from J, the junction kept 7 bases outside the gene matches. Germline CDR1 reads SGHRS; CDR2 reads YFSETQ. In DNA, the CDR3 is TGCGCCAGCAGCTCACAGGGGGGAGTAATGAACACTGAAGCTTTCTTT. This gives the protein CASSSQGGVMNTEAFF.

As to this clone: Relative to the germline gene, one junction end is altered; a read error may explain this. This chain links TRBV7-9 with TRBJ1-4, with TRBD1 identical over 11 bases. CDR1 and CDR2 from the germline V gene are SEHNR and FQNEAQ (reference sequence). This CDR3 spans 14 amino acids. The chain's CDR3 is CSSSLGQGAEKLFF. DNA of the CDR3: TGTTCCAGCAGCTTAGGACAGGGGGCGGAAAAACTGTTTTTT.

The chain has TRBV5-1 and TRBJ2-7; D is uncertain. V gave up 0 bases and J gave up 2 bases, with 12 bases separating them. The CDR3 runs to 15 residues. Germline V lookup: CDR1 SGHRS, CDR2 YFSETQ. CDR3 loop: CASSLGRQIPYEQYF. The CDR3 bases are TGCGCCAGCAGCTTGGGCAGACAAATACCCTACGAGCAGTACTTC.

The chain uses TRBV10-1 and TRBJ1-4, with unresolved D. This CDR3 spans 14 amino acids. Germline V gene sequence: CDR1 WNHNN, CDR2 SYGVQD (reference sequence). V shed 3 bases and J shed 7 bases, with 12 bases lying between them. The CDR3 coding sequence is TGCGCCAGCAGTGATCAGCGGGGAGGTGAAAAACTGTTTTTT. Protein sequence: CASSDQRGGEKLFF.

The rearrangement uses TRBV6-5 and TRBJ1-1, with D possibly being TRBD1 (6 bases). Trimming removed 0 bases from V and 6 bases from J, with 11 bases in between. This CDR3 region has 14 residues. CDR1 MNHEY and CDR2 SVGAGI come from the germline V gene. The CDR3, as DNA: TGTGCCAGCAGTTACTCCAGACAGGCTGCTGAAGCTTTCTTT. Protein product: CASSYSRQAAEAFF.

The chain recombines TRBV18 with TRBJ2-7; weak D call: TRBD2 (6 bases). The ends were cut back, 2 bases at V and 5 bases at J, with 13 bases in the middle. The CDR3 is 14 residues long. CDR1 is KGHSH, CDR2 LQKENI, per germline. The CDR3, as DNA: TGTGCCAGCTCACCAGGCGGGACGGAAAACGAGCAGTACTTC. It is translated as CASSPGGTENEQYF.

This clone was seen once. The chain joins TRBV5-5 to TRBJ2-7; possible D gene TRBD1, 5 bases. In germline, CDR1 is SGHKS, CDR2 YYEKEE (reference sequence). Trimming left V 3 bases short and J 6 bases short, with 16 bases between. The CDR3 length is 14 residues. DNA of the CDR3: TGTGCCAGCAGCTCCTTTCTAGGGGCGGCCGAGCAGTACTTC. It codes for CASSSFLGAAEQYF.

V usage is TRBV6-1 and J usage is TRBJ1-5; TRBD1 agrees at 9 bases. The CDR3 is made up of 15 amino acids. The J segment lost 7 bases and the V segment lost 3 bases, leaving 7 bases of the junction unmatched. CDR1 and CDR2 from the germline V gene are MNHNS and SASEGT. CDR3 DNA sequence: TGTGCCAGCAGTGACTCACAGGGGGCAAGCCAGCCCCAGCATTTT. Its protein product is CASSDSQGASQPQHF.

The rearrangement uses TRBV11-2 and TRBJ2-3; tentative D call: TRBD2 (5 bases). V shed 0 bases and J shed 4 bases, with 20 bases lying between them. The CDR3 sequence is 18 residues long. Germline assignment: CDR1 SGHAT and CDR2 FQNNGV. CDR3 DNA sequence: TGTGCCAGCAGCTTAGATCTTTTTGGTGGGAGAGGAGCAGATACGCAGTATTTT. Residues: CASSLDLFGGRGADTQYF.

V usage is TRBV7-9 and J usage is TRBJ2-1; 8 bases match TRBD1. V shed 6 bases, J shed 7 bases, and the junction held 17 bases outside the gene matches. This CDR3 region has 17 residues. From germline, CDR1 is SEHNR and CDR2 FQNEAQ (reference sequence). The CDR3 DNA reads as TGTGCCAGCAGATCGCTCCGTCAGGGGGCTCCCCTTAATGAGCAGTTCTTC. It yields the protein CASRSLRQGAPLNEQFF.

This sequence joins TRBV6-4 and TRBJ2-2, with D hard to call. Trimming stripped 8 bases from V and 5 bases from J, with 12 bases between. This CDR3 spans 13 amino acids. Per germline, CDR1 MRHNA and CDR2 SNTAGT. This CDR3 is CASSPSGTGELFF. DNA for the CDR3: TGTGCCAGCTCCCCCTCGGGTACCGGGGAGCTGTTTTTT.